The entry that follows covers one T cell receptor beta chain sequence. It lacks a known antigen. No per-base quality is available; no much larger clone lies one base away. The data derive from a study of cytomegalovirus exposure and HLA in healthy donors (TCRdb year 2017). In terms of the full investigation: According to an earlier analysis of 550 to 700 of the donors, some 180 million T cells yielded roughly 110 million unique TCR beta sequences and more than 250 Gb of sequence data. An early release that covered some 640 HLA-typed donors contained approximately 320 gigabases of sequencing data and around 80 million unique TCR sequences. Of the 300 to 500 genotyped donors, less than 85% were placed in the genetic ancestry cluster associated with self-reported Caucasian donors. The study was designed to test whether signatures of past pathogen exposure could be identified by cataloging public T cell receptors. Using immunosequencing, the study profiled T cell repertoires from 640 or so subjects and related those repertoires to cytomegalovirus serostatus. Besides the first cohort of 550 to 750 subjects, a separate validation cohort made up of roughly 130 different subjects was used. To predict cytomegalovirus infection status, the study combined high-throughput TCR immunosequencing, statistical association of individual TCRs with disease status, and machine learning. To study patterns of TCR occurrence, a later analysis re-analyzed previously published TCR beta repertoires from just over 650 donors and added high-resolution HLA genotyping. In the later analysis, no new phenotypic data were used to find candidate immune exposures; instead, reliance was placed on TCR beta sequences and their occurrence across donors. An earlier analysis of around 580 of the donors used high-throughput TCR beta sequencing to judge whether each TCR beta V gene segment behaved as functional or pseudogenic. Donor age, sex, ethnicity and CMV serostatus were compiled together with the repertoire data. Genome-wide SNP genotypes for about three fifths of the roughly 700 donors were used in a later genetic analysis, which treated that subset as a discovery cohort. Every discovery cohort repertoire had been produced on one sequencing platform. HLA typing included class I and class II loci at four-digit resolution. Typing coverage varied by locus: roughly 629-640 donors for A, B, C, DRB1 and DQB1; roughly 560 for DQA1; 600 to 610 for DPA1; roughly 450 for DPB1. Five DR-DQ haplotypes were treated as single units for association and clustering because of strong linkage in the cohort. Across 398 genotyped donors of the cohort, an average of about 240,000 unique TCR beta nucleotide sequences per donor were sequenced, and 15% to 20% of those sequences were non-productive. Paper-wide results and their limitations: In a later analysis, HLA-associated TCR beta chains were found to be more clonally expanded and to have lower generation probabilities than equally common non-associated chains. A later analysis found that TCR association rates varied across HLA loci, with DRB1 alleles showing the most associated TCRs and HLA-C alleles the fewest. A later analysis associated about 16,000 TCR beta sequences with specific HLA alleles at a false discovery rate of 0.05. Linkage disequilibrium might explain the correlated functional status among segregating V segments, but an unknown experimental factor could not be excluded. In the study, 150 to 200 TCR beta chains were listed as associated with cytomegalovirus. Cytomegalovirus status was reported to be diagnosed by the classifier with high specificity and sensitivity in both the original and validation cohorts. A group of highly shared sequence variants was considered likely to be a technical artifact of the sequencing pipeline. In an earlier analysis of roughly 560 of the donors, most TCR beta V segments were observed in productive rearrangements about 90% or about 30% of the time, broadly matching IMGT annotations. The cohort was sequenced for TCR beta chains only, and without alpha or paired-chain data the features that could be detected were limited. A further reported finding was that TCR beta sequences accurately predicted the HLA-A and HLA-B alleles for most subjects in the first cohort. Presence/absence analyses assumed roughly uniform sequencing depth across donors, an assumption that may not hold. Assigning TCR associations to individual alleles was difficult when HLA alleles, especially DR and DQ, strongly co-occurred. The authors suggested that the approach could potentially be generalized to other disease states and immunological phenotypes. Because HLA typing was unavailable for some donors at each locus, only the typed subset was used in association tests. The earlier analysis of about 600 of the donors excluded some 15 rarely observed V segments, including chromosome 9 orphons, because counts were too low. Some IMGT-functional V segments, including TRBV6-2 and TRBV6-3, could not be told apart with the 87-base-pair reads, so those segments were excluded. An association between a missense DCLRE1C variant and V-gene and J-gene trimming of TCR beta chains was found in a later genetic analysis and replicated in an independent cohort. While some public TCRs were present in many individuals, most TCR sequences turned up only very rarely across donors. A few of the identified cytomegalovirus-associated TCR beta chains were confirmed in vitro to be specific for cytomegalovirus antigens. Immune exposure information for the cohort was limited to CMV serostatus. A later analysis found that most CMV-associated TCR beta chains appeared HLA-restricted, with HLA associations seemingly driven largely by CMV exposure. A later genetic analysis reported fewer N-insertions in productive TCRs among donors in an Asian-associated ancestry cluster than the roughly 700-donor mean. A later analysis reported that several top co-occurrence clusters appeared linked to parvovirus B19, influenza, CMV and Epstein-Barr virus.

In total, roughly 710 healthy bone marrow donors made up the cohort. All cohort members were sampled while nominally healthy, although unrecorded immune exposures were likely present. The donor tested CMV seronegative and was one of the 352 seronegative cohort members. Each donor provided a peripheral blood sample, and peripheral blood mononuclear cells were used for TCR beta sequencing. Genomic DNA was extracted from the blood cell samples with the Qiagen DNeasy Blood Extraction Kit. Preparation of the library involved the immunoSEQ multiplex PCR assay. A mixture of 60 forward primers for TCR Vbeta segments and 13 reverse primers for TCR Jbeta segments was used in the multiplex PCR. Amplification of the CDR3 region of rearranged TCR beta genes was performed with a multiplex PCR assay on genomic DNA. The amplified TCR beta libraries were sequenced on the Illumina HiSeq System as 87-base-pair reads. Processing in the source paper ran as follows. A later analysis counted tens of millions of unique TCR beta chains across the 666 repertoires, and around 9.9 million of these chains were shared by at least two donors. To remove PCR and sequencing errors, raw reads were error-corrected and collapsed into unique sequences using a nearest-neighbor algorithm that merged closely related sequences. CDR3 sequences were aligned to IMGT reference sequences to assign V, D and J gene segments. Each retained sequence needed at least a six-nucleotide match to both a V gene segment and a J gene segment. A rearrangement was called productive if the CDR3 had no stop codons and remained in frame with V and J, and every other rearrangement was called non-productive. Following IMGT convention, CDR3 was defined as the stretch from the second conserved V-encoded cysteine to the conserved J-encoded phenylalanine. The earlier analysis of more than 450 of the donors excluded sequences that lacked an unambiguous match to a single V gene segment. An earlier analysis of roughly 590 of the donors called V segments functional above 56.7% productive rearrangements and segregating when the between-donor standard deviation exceeded 5%. To diagnose cytomegalovirus status from the catalog of TCR beta chain sequences, a statistical classification framework was built. A later analysis assigned V and J genes by comparing TCR nucleotide sequences with IMGT/GENE-DB human TR gene sequences. A later analysis assigned CDR3 sequences and most-parsimonious VDJ recombination scenarios with the TCRdist pipeline. In a later analysis, every TCR beta chain was defined by the combination of its CDR3 amino acid sequence and its V-gene family, and reads without a unique V-gene family were dropped. A later analysis removed roughly 590 highly shared, low-generation-probability nucleotide sequences to deal with suspected cross-contamination and a sequencing artifact. For each public chain, a later analysis derived a clonal expansion index from normalized ranks of inferred template counts within each repertoire. In a later analysis, generation probabilities were computed with a VDJ recombination model fitted to out-of-frame rearrangements, and the resulting probabilities were checked against IGoR. In a later analysis, hypergeometric tests were used to score TCR-TCR, TCR-HLA and TCR-CMV co-occurrence, with a repertoire-size bias correction applied to TCR pairs. False discovery rates were estimated in a later analysis by permuting HLA or CMV assignments 20 times. In a later analysis, co-occurring TCRs were grouped using DBSCAN, with TCRdist sequence similarity added in when clustering inside HLA-allele-positive subsets. Repertoires with fewer than 30,000 or more than 120,000 public chains were left out of co-occurrence clustering, as were about 5 repertoires with anomalous nucleotide sharing. TCRdb stores this immuneACCESS table with in-frame sequences only. Part of the clones is absent; in the studies checked, under half of the shortfall reflects unresolved V genes, and no reason is known for the rest. That table supplies the V and J calls and clone size; D and trimming were determined from the DNA. The sample table shows some 160,000 clones, and over 75% are seen once. The ten largest clones add up to 1.3% to 1.5% of the sample.

CDR1 KGHSH and CDR2 LQKENI are derived from the germline V gene. V sheds 2 bases and J sheds 5 bases, leaving 12 bases between their ends. Spanning cysteine to phenylalanine, the CDR3 consists of 14 amino acids. Only CDR3 DNA is held: 42 bases, read in frame from base 1. Here the chain combines TRBV18 and TRBJ1-1; TRBD1 is possibly the D segment (5 matching bases). The sample was PBMCs. The TCR was taken from a woman aged 25-40 years in good health and CMV-seronegative. The CDR3 amino acid sequence is: CASSPGREGTEAFF. Here is the DNA: TGTGCCAGCTCACCAGGCAGGGAGGGGACTGAAGCTTTCTTT.